This T cell receptor beta chain was obtained from a study of blood T cell repertoires in COVID-19. Study as a whole: Acute and convalescent COVID-19 specimens originated in the United States, Italy and Spain. The cDNA or gDNA used as material had been derived from T cells, B-cell-depleted T cells, or PBMCs.

How the authors handled the data: Nucleated cell counts were estimated from reference gene primer amplification. Method: immunoSEQ multiplex PCR; TCRdb's copy keeps in-frame clones and lacks some. That table supplies the V and J calls and clone size; D and trimming were determined from the DNA. The data contain 200,000 to 250,000 clones, almost 90% of them seen just once; the ten biggest clones take up 1.5%. Germline CDR1 reads MDHEN; CDR2 reads SYDVKM. The J segment lost 7 bases and the V segment lost 4 bases, leaving 4 bases of the junction unmatched. The CDR3 has 13 amino acids. There are a few counts of this clone.

Sequenced input: peripheral blood. This receptor was obtained from a man aged 18 to 30 with active or convalescent COVID-19. The chain combines TRBV28 with TRBJ1-5; 7 nucleotides line up with TRBD1. This CDR3 is CASSYDRAQPQHF. For the CDR3, the DNA is TGTGCCAGCAGTTATGACAGGGCCCAGCCCCAGCATTTT. The full variable domain, rest sourced from reference TRBV28 and TRBJ1-5, is DVKVTQSSRYLVKRTGEKVFLECVQDMDHENMFWYRQDPGLGLRLIYFSYDVKMKEKGDIPEGYSVSREKKERFSLILESASTNQTSMYLCASSYDRAQPQHFGDGTRLSIL.